What follows is one TCR beta chain and its context. The antigen remains unidentified. Only one heparinised blood draw was taken per donor, and its volume averaged approximately 100 mL. Sorting with CD45RO/CCR7/CD25/CD127/CD95/CD27 yielded naive, central memory, regulatory and stem-like memory CD4+ cells. This sample is drawn from a study of beta chain features in type 1 diabetes. Notes on the study in general: Moderate yet significant TCRB CDR3 shortening was seen in Type 1 diabetes patients in all four CD4+ subsets. Among type 1 diabetes patients, VDJ junctions had fewer insertions and more deletions.

CDR3 length: 17 residues. Germline V gene lookup returns CDR1 SGHTS and CDR2 YDEGEE. V lost 0 bases to trimming and J lost 0 bases, with 13 bases between them. Expressed TCRB transcripts were sequenced, since all the RNA that had been isolated was reverse transcribed. Sequencing was performed with immunoSEQ multiplex PCR; in TCRdb, only in-frame clones are kept and a portion is missing. The table lists more than 95,000 clones, under 30% of them singletons. This TCR was recovered from a woman under 30 with type 1 diabetes. The sample taken for sequencing was central memory CD4+ T cells from blood. This sequence joins TRBV5-8 and TRBJ2-4; the D is unclear. CDR3 sequence (DNA): TGTGCCAGCAGCTTGGCGGGTGGCAGACTAGCCAAAAACATTCAGTACTTC. It codes for CASSLAGGRLAKNIQYF.